Sequencing of this TCR beta chain was carried out in a study of blood T cell repertoires in COVID-19. Whole-study context: The United States, Italy and Spain were the sources of the acute and convalescent COVID-19 samples.

The study assigned cohorts using participant-reported clinical history. Symptom resolution, clearance, or two negative PCRs marked donors in Cohort 3 as recovered. Method: immunoSEQ multiplex PCR; TCRdb's copy keeps in-frame clones and lacks some. The sample lists 100,000 to 150,000 clones, less than 90% seen once, with roughly 3.5% in the top ten. This CDR3 spans 14 amino acids. Trimming took 3 bases from V and 4 from J, leaving 10 bases between them. Germline-derived CDR1 and CDR2 are SGHTA and FQGNSA. Sequenced material: PBMCs or T cells enriched from blood (not recorded which). The V call is TRBV7-2, the J call TRBJ1-5; D call uncertain. This TCR was sampled from a woman aged 25 to 39 who had recovered from COVID-19. The CDR3 DNA reads TGTGCCAGCAGCTTGACGGGAAGGAATCAGCCCCAGCATTTT. Translation gives CASSLTGRNQPQHF.